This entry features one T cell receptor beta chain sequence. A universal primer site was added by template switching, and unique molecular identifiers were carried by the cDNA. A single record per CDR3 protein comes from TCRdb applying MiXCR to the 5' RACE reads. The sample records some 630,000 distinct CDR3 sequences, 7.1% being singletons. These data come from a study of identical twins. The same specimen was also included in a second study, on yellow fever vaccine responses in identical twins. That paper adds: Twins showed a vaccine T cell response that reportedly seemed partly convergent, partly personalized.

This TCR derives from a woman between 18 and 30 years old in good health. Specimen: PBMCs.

The CDR3 here is CAIRDRGDPYEQYF. DNA for the CDR3: TGTGCCATCAGAGATAGAGGGGACCCCTACGAGCAGTACTTC. The chain recombines TRBV10-3 with TRBJ2-7; D possibly uses TRBD1 or TRBD2 (5 bases each). This CDR3 contains 14 residues. Trimming stripped 6 bases from V and 2 bases from J, with 14 bases between. CDR1 is ENHRY and CDR2 is SYGVKD in the germline V gene.